This paragraph covers one T cell receptor beta chain sequence. The data stem from a study of blood T cell repertoires in COVID-19. The J segment lost 3 bases and the V segment lost 6 bases, leaving 5 bases of the junction unmatched. The CDR3 is 14 amino acids. Per germline, CDR1 MNHEY and CDR2 SVGAGI. Here immunoSEQ multiplex PCR was the method, and the copy in TCRdb shows in-frame clones only, minus some. Counted here are around 450,000 clones, 90% occurring once; the ten biggest clones make up more than 0.55%. The sequenced sample was PBMCs or T cells enriched from blood (not recorded which). The sequence was obtained from a young man who had recovered from COVID-19. This chain links TRBV6-5 with TRBJ1-2; 9 bases match TRBD1. This CDR3 reads CASRGQGIHYGYTF. Written as DNA, the CDR3 is TGTGCCAGCAGAGGACAGGGGATCCACTATGGCTACACCTTC.